Listed here are 20 T cell receptor beta chains from one sample, sequenced in a study of T cell responses to AZD1222 COVID-19 vaccine. The data were produced by immunoSEQ multiplex PCR, yet TCRdb's version contains in-frame clones alone and is incomplete. The data contain fewer than 150,000 clones, 85% to 90% of them singletons. Sequenced material: peripheral blood, taken 28 days after the second AZD1222 dose. Receptor source: an adult who received the AZD1222 COVID-19 vaccine.

This chain links TRBV7-3 with TRBJ2-1, with TRBD2 identical over 9 bases. CDR3 length: 15 residues. V was pared by 5 bases and J by 5 bases, with 7 bases of the junction left unmatched. Germline V gene data show CDR1 as SGHTA and CDR2 as FQGTGA. DNA of the CDR3: TGTGCCAGCAGCCCTCGAGCGGGAGGTAACAATGAGCAGTTCTTC. As protein: CASSPRAGGNNEQFF.

V gene TRBV6-5 combines with J gene TRBJ2-7; a weak D match, TRBD2 (5 bases). The V end was cut by 5 bases, the J end by 4 bases, with 15 bases between. This CDR3 spans 14 amino acids. Germline V gene sequence: CDR1 MNHEY, CDR2 SVGAGI. The CDR3 sequence: CASSIQEGVYEQYF. In DNA, the CDR3 is TGTGCCAGCAGTATACAAGAGGGCGTTTACGAGCAGTACTTC.

The rearrangement joins TRBV6-5 to TRBJ2-2; tentatively, D is TRBD1 or TRBD2 (5 bases each). This CDR3 region has 15 residues. V lost 6 bases, J lost 4 bases, and 15 bases lay in between. The germline gives CDR1 MNHEY, CDR2 SVGAGI. Here the CDR3 DNA reads TGTGCCAGCAGCACCACCGGGACCTCCACCGGGGAGCTGTTTTTT. It specifies CASSTTGTSTGELFF.

Here the CDR3 DNA reads TGTGCCAGCAGTGAATCATGGGGAAATAATTCACCCCTCCACTTT. This encodes CASSESWGNNSPLHF. The chain combines TRBV6-1 with TRBJ1-6; D not resolved. In germline, CDR1 is MNHNS, CDR2 SASEGT. The V end was cut by 2 bases, the J end by 5 bases, with 10 bases between. This CDR3 is 15 amino acids long.

The chain combines TRBV5-4 with TRBJ2-7; a possible D gene is TRBD1 (6 bases). V was clipped by 4 bases and J by 1 base, with 21 bases between them. The CDR3 spans 17 residues. Germline CDR1 reads SGHNT; CDR2 reads YYREEE (reference sequence). The CDR3 reads CASSPGGGQLGSYEQYF. Written as DNA, the CDR3 is TGTGCCAGCAGCCCTGGGGGCGGACAGCTGGGATCCTACGAGCAGTACTTC.

The rearrangement joins TRBV30 to TRBJ1-2; 7 nucleotides align to TRBD1. The junction had 11 bases not matched to a gene; V was cut back by 3 bases and J by 7 bases. The CDR3 extends over 14 amino acids. Germline assignment: CDR1 GTSNPN and CDR2 SVGIG (reference sequence). CDR3 residues: CAWREDRSGSGYTF. CDR3 DNA: TGTGCCTGGAGAGAGGACAGGAGCGGCTCTGGCTACACCTTC.

The J gene is TRBJ1-5, the V gene TRBV18; D not certain. Germline V gene data show CDR1 as KGHSH and CDR2 as LQKENI. Between the trimmed V and J ends, which lost 5 bases and 1 base, there was a span of 12 bases. This CDR3 is built from 15 residues. Here the CDR3 DNA reads TGTGCCAGCTCATCGAGAGGGATAAGCAATCAGCCCCAGCATTTT. Amino acids: CASSSRGISNQPQHF.

This clone came up once. The rearrangement links TRBV7-3 to TRBJ2-7, with TRBD2 matching over 12 bases. This CDR3 contains 17 residues. The trim removed 5 bases at V and 0 bases at J, leaving 8 bases unmatched. Germline V gene data show CDR1 as SGHTA and CDR2 as FQGTGA. The DNA for the CDR3 is TGTGCCAGCAGCCCCTCTAGCGGGGGGGCGAGCTCCTACGAGCAGTACGTC. Encoded protein: CASSPSSGGASSYEQYV.

This clone was detected only once. The chain uses TRBV7-2 and TRBJ2-7, with TRBD2 matching over 9 bases. With V trimmed by 5 bases and J by 5 bases, 19 bases remained unmatched. The CDR3 has 18 amino acids. CDR1 is SGHTA and CDR2 is FQGNSA in the germline V gene. The CDR3 loop is CASSLQSMSRGRADEQYF. The DNA of the CDR3 is TGTGCCAGCAGCCTTCAATCGATGAGCCGCGGGAGGGCGGACGAGCAGTACTTC. Together with reference TRBV7-2 and TRBJ2-7, the CDR3 gives the full variable domain: GAGVSQSPSNKVTEKGKDVELRCDPISGHTALYWYRQSLGQGLEFLIYFQGNSAPDKSGLPSDRFSAERTGGSVSTLTIQRTQQEDSAVYLCASSLQSMSRGRADEQYFGPGTRLTVT.

The rearrangement joins TRBV7-3 to TRBJ2-3; no clear D gene. The V gene lost 5 bases and the J gene lost 0 bases, with 3 bases spanning the gap. The CDR3 runs 12 residues. Germline loops: CDR1 SGHTA, CDR2 FQGTGA. The CDR3, as DNA: TGTGCCAGCAGCCCGAGCACAGATACGCAGTATTTT. Translated, it gives CASSPSTDTQYF. The full variable domain, rest sourced from reference TRBV7-3 and TRBJ2-3, is GAGVSQTPSNKVTEKGKYVELRCDPISGHTALYWYRQSLGQGPEFLIYFQGTGAADDSGLPNDRFFAVRPEGSVSTLKIQRTERGDSAVYLCASSPSTDTQYFGPGTRLTVL.

The CDR3 is CASSPGGSNQPQHF. CDR3 nucleotides: TGTGCCAGCAGTCCCGGAGGGAGCAATCAGCCCCAGCATTTT. The chain employs TRBV28 and TRBJ1-5; D is uncertain. Trimming took 5 bases from V and 1 from J, leaving 9 bases between them. The CDR3 extends over 14 amino acids. CDR1 and CDR2 from the germline V gene are MDHEN and SYDVKM. The full variable domain, completed using reference TRBV28 and TRBJ1-5, is DVKVTQSSRYLVKRTGEKVFLECVQDMDHENMFWYRQDPGLGLRLIYFSYDVKMKEKGDIPEGYSVSREKKERFSLILESASTNQTSMYLCASSPGGSNQPQHFGDGTRLSIL.

The chain is built from TRBV3-1 (or the pseudogene TRBV3-2) and TRBJ2-4; D uncertain. V shed 4 bases and J shed 0 bases, with 13 bases lying between them. Per germline, CDR1 LGHDT and CDR2 YNNKEL (reference sequence). There are 16 residues in the CDR3. The CDR3 DNA sequence: TGTGCCAGCAGCCTACAGAGACAACAAGCCAAAAACATTCAGTACTTC. Encoded protein: CASSLQRQQAKNIQYF.

The chain couples TRBV4-2 to TRBJ1-4; D is uncertain. This CDR3 has 12 amino acids. V was shortened by 0 bases and J by 7 bases, with 3 bases between the two germline ends. Looked up from germline, CDR1 is LGHNA and CDR2 is YNFKEQ. The CDR3 spells CASSQDPEKLFF. The CDR3 bases are TGTGCCAGCAGCCAAGACCCTGAAAAACTGTTTTTT.

V gene TRBV25-1 combines with J gene TRBJ2-1, with TRBD1 matching 12 bases. This CDR3 is built from 15 residues. V trimming: 3 bases; J trimming: 8 bases; junction bases outside the gene matches: 5. Germline loops: CDR1 MGHDK, CDR2 SYGVNS. The CDR3 DNA reads TGTGCCAGCAGTGAGCTCGGGACAGGGGGCGATGAGCAGTTCTTC. Its translation is CASSELGTGGDEQFF.

This clone was seen a few times. The genes are TRBV19 and TRBJ2-7, with 10 bases lining up with TRBD2. This CDR3 region has 13 residues. The junction had 4 bases not matched to a gene; V was cut back by 5 bases and J by 6 bases. CDR1 LNHDA and CDR2 SQIVND come from the germline V gene (reference sequence). Written as DNA, the CDR3 is TGTGCCAGTAGTCTCGCTAGCGGGGGCGAGCAGTACTTC. Its translation is CASSLASGGEQYF.

The CDR3 sequence is CASSMYGNEQFF. CDR3 nucleotide sequence: TGTGCCAGTAGTATGTATGGCAATGAGCAGTTCTTC. The genes are TRBV19 and TRBJ2-1; D is ambiguous. Germline CDR1 and CDR2: LNHDA and SQIVND (reference sequence). CDR3 length equals 12 residues. V was clipped by 3 bases and J by 6 bases, with 6 bases between them.

The chain employs TRBV6-1 and TRBJ2-7; D unresolved. Germline CDR1 is MNHNS and CDR2 is SASEGT. The CDR3 is 12 residues long. V lost 2 bases and J 3 bases, leaving 5 bases between the germline ends. For the CDR3, the DNA is TGTGCCAGCAGTGAAAGGAACTACGAGCAGTACTTC. Protein sequence: CASSERNYEQYF.

The chain combines TRBV27 with TRBJ2-1, with TRBD1 matching 9 bases. This CDR3 is 15 amino acids long. Germline V gene lookup returns CDR1 MNHEY and CDR2 SMNVEV (reference sequence). The ends lost 2 bases at V and 5 bases at J; junction bases unmatched: 4. The CDR3 coding sequence is TGTGCCAGCAGTTTAAAGGGGACAGGGAACAATGAGCAGTTCTTC. Residues: CASSLKGTGNNEQFF.

The chain combines TRBV7-2 with TRBJ2-7, with TRBD2 as a possible D gene (6 bases). Germline CDR1 and CDR2: SGHTA and FQGNSA. CDR3 size: 14 residues. V dropped 1 base and J dropped 3 bases, with 10 bases sitting between them. For the CDR3, the DNA is TGTGCCAGCAGCTTAGTCGGGAGCAGCTACGAGCAGTACTTC. It translates to CASSLVGSSYEQYF.

The chain couples TRBV25-1 to TRBJ1-2, with TRBD1 as a possible D gene (6 bases). This CDR3 is built from 14 residues. With 7 bases removed from V and 7 bases from J, the gap between germline ends came to 19 bases. Germline V gene data show CDR1 as MGHDK and CDR2 as SYGVNS. The CDR3 DNA reads TGTGCCAGCACCCGGGGGGGCGCGCCGGGTGGCTACACCTTC. This codes for CASTRGGAPGGYTF.